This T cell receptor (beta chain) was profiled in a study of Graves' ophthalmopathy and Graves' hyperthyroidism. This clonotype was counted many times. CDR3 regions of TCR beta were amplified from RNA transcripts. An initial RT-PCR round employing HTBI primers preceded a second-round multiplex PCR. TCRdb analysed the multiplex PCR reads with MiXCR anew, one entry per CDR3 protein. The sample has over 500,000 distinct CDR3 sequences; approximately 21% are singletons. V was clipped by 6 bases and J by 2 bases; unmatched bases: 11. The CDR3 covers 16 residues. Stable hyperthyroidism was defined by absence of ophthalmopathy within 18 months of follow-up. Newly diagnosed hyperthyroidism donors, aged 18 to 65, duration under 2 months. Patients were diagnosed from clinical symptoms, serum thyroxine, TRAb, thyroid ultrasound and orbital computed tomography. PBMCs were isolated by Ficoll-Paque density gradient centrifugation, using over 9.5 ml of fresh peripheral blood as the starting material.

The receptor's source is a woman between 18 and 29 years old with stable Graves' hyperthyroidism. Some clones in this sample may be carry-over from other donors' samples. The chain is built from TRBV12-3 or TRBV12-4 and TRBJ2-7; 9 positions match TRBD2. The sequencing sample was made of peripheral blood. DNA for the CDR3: TGTGCCAGCAGACCACGGGGGGTAGCGGGGGCCTACGAGCAGTACTTC. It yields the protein CASRPRGVAGAYEQYF.